These 25 T cell receptor beta chains share one sample of origin, sequenced in a study of regulatory T cells in long-lasting Graves disease. The sample's time point: newly diagnosed GD, antithyroid drugs for less than 3 months. The TCR library was prepared using RNA isolated from PBMCs. TCR beta libraries were built with iRepertoire HTBI primers and Arm-PCR of CDR3 regions. TCRdb analysed the multiplex PCR reads with MiXCR anew, one entry per CDR3 protein. Among 350,000 to 450,000 distinct CDR3 sequences listed, 15% were seen once. The same specimen was also included in a second study, on T cells in Graves' hyperthyroidism and ophthalmopathy.

The sample in question was peripheral blood mononuclear cells (PBMCs), obtained at new diagnosis, from a patient treated with antithyroid drugs. These TCRs come from a woman in her thirties or forties with Graves disease.

This clonotype was detected many times. The chain uses TRBV30 and TRBJ2-3; 7 positions agree with TRBD1. Germline-derived CDR1 and CDR2 are GTSNPN and SVGIG (reference sequence). V shed 1 base, J shed 1 base, and the junction held 5 bases outside the gene matches. The CDR3 totals 15 residues. The CDR3 DNA is TGTGCCTGGAGTGATCCCGGACAGGGCACAGATACGCAGTATTTT. It encodes CAWSDPGQGTDTQYF. Drawing the rest from reference TRBV30 and TRBJ2-3, the complete variable domain is SQTIHQWPATLVQPVGSPLSLECTVEGTSNPNLYWYRQAAGRGLQLLFYSVGIGQISSEVPQNLSASRPQDRQFILSSKKLLLSDSGFYLCAWSDPGQGTDTQYFGPGTRLTVL.

This clonotype was detected many times. The gene calls are TRBV6-2 or TRBV6-3 and TRBJ2-1; tentative D call: TRBD2 (6 bases). V lost 7 bases and J lost 0, with 19 bases in between. Per the germline V gene, CDR1 is MNHEY and CDR2 is SVGEGT. This CDR3 spans 17 amino acids. This chain's CDR3 is CASKGLGPGVSYNEQFF. DNA of the CDR3: TGTGCCAGCAAGGGTCTCGGGCCGGGAGTCTCCTACAATGAGCAGTTCTTC.

The rearrangement links TRBV14 to TRBJ1-1; D gene ambiguous. The V end lost 1 base, the J end lost 4 bases, and 19 bases lay between the germline ends. Looked up from germline, CDR1 is SGHDN and CDR2 is FVKESK. The CDR3 is 17 amino acids. CDR3 bases: TGTGCCAGCAGCCAAGGGGGTGGAGGCCTACTAGGCACTGAAGCTTTCTTT. Its translation: CASSQGGGGLLGTEAFF.

In its sample, this clonotype was seen many times. The chain is built from TRBV3-1 and TRBJ2-7, with 10 nucleotides matching TRBD2. The CDR3 runs 14 residues. CDR1 and CDR2 (germline): LGHDT, YNNKEL (reference sequence). V shed 2 bases and J 5 bases; nucleotides not matched to a gene: 3. The CDR3 reads CASSQLAGAHEQYF. In nucleotides, the CDR3 is TGTGCCAGCAGCCAACTAGCGGGAGCCCACGAGCAGTACTTC.

Concerning this clonotype: One end of the junction varies from germline; a read error may be responsible. This chain uses TRBV5-1 with TRBJ2-7, with TRBD2 as a possible D gene (5 bases). The germline V gene encodes CDR1 SGHRS and CDR2 YFSETQ. CDR3 size: 14 residues. The CDR3 bases are TGCGCCAGCAGCTTGATCCCGGGATCCTCCGAGCAGTACTTC. This encodes CASSLIPGSSEQYF.

This clonotype was detected many times. This chain uses TRBV2 with TRBJ2-7; 8 nucleotides line up with TRBD2. The CDR3 contains 14 residues. The V segment lost 6 bases and the J segment 4 bases; nucleotides outside the gene matches: 8. CDR1 and CDR2 from the germline V gene are SNHLY and FYNNEI. CDR3 DNA: TGTGCCAGCAGGGGACTAGAATCTGGGTACGAGCAGTACTTC. It specifies CASRGLESGYEQYF.

This clonotype was seen repeatedly, ten times or more. The J gene is TRBJ2-7, the V gene TRBV3-1, with D perhaps assigned TRBD1 or TRBD2 (5 bases each). Germline V gene data show CDR1 as LGHDT and CDR2 as YNNKEL (reference sequence). The germline V and J ends were trimmed by 3 bases and 6 bases, with 21 bases remaining between them. The CDR3 is 16 amino acids. CDR3 bases: TGTGCCAGCAGCCAGGTGGGTCGGGGATCTGGGGGCGAGCAGTACTTC. Its translation is CASSQVGRGSGGEQYF.

This clonotype was picked up many times. V and J are TRBV7-2 and TRBJ1-2; TRBD1 is a possible D gene (6 bases). Germline-derived CDR1 and CDR2 are SGHTA and FQGNSA. CDR3 length: 13 amino acids. The V end lost 5 bases, the J end lost 4 bases, and 11 bases lay between the germline ends. The DNA for the CDR3 is TGTGCCAGCAGCCCAGCAGGGGTCTATGGCTACACCTTC. Its translation: CASSPAGVYGYTF. Looking up the rest from reference TRBV7-2 and TRBJ1-2 gives the full variable domain: GAGVSQSPSNKVTEKGKDVELRCDPISGHTALYWYRQSLGQGLEFLIYFQGNSAPDKSGLPSDRFSAERTGGSVSTLTIQRTQQEDSAVYLCASSPAGVYGYTFGSGTRLTVV.

This clonotype came up many times. The V gene is TRBV11-3, the J gene TRBJ2-1; D not certain. The CDR3 has 12 residues. Deletions cut 5 bases from V and 8 bases from J, with 10 bases between. Germline lookup yields CDR1 SGHNT and CDR2 YENEEA. The CDR3 reads CASSRMSHEQFF. DNA of the CDR3: TGTGCCAGCAGCCGTATGTCCCATGAGCAGTTCTTC.

This clonotype was recorded at least ten times. This chain links TRBV6-8 with TRBJ2-5; no firm D call. This CDR3 region has 15 residues. Looked up from germline, CDR1 is MNHGY and CDR2 is SAAAGT. V was pared by 0 bases and J by 5 bases, with 13 bases between. CDR3 DNA sequence: TGTGCCAGCAGTTACTCCCATGCCCTCCTGGAGACCCAGTACTTC. Translating gives CASSYSHALLETQYF.

This rearrangement joins TRBV19 to TRBJ2-7; D is possibly TRBD2 (7 bases). V was pared by 7 bases and J by 5 bases, with 18 bases between. The germline V gene has CDR1 LNHDA and CDR2 SQIVND (reference sequence). CDR3 size: 14 residues. CDR3 nucleotide sequence: TGTGCCAGTAACTCGGGGGGCAATGAAAACGAGCAGTACTTC. As protein: CASNSGGNENEQYF.

V gene TRBV2 combines with J gene TRBJ2-7, with D perhaps matching TRBD2 (6 bases). V was trimmed by 6 bases and J by 5 bases, leaving 14 bases between them. CDR1 SNHLY and CDR2 FYNNEI come from the germline V gene. The CDR3 spans 13 residues. The DNA of the CDR3 is TGTGCCAGCAGCGGCGGGATGGCTGACGAGCAGTACTTC. Encoded protein: CASSGGMADEQYF. Variable domain in full (rest from reference TRBV2 and TRBJ2-7): EPEVTQTPSHQVTQMGQEVILRCVPISNHLYFYWYRQILGQKVEFLVSFYNNEISEKSEIFDDQFSVERPDGSNFTLKIRSTKLEDSAMYFCASSGGMADEQYFGPGTRLTVT.

This clonotype was counted ten times or more. This CDR3 reads CASSELAGDYNEQFF. CDR3 bases: TGTGCCAGCAGTGAACTAGCGGGAGACTACAATGAGCAGTTCTTC. The rearrangement links TRBV6-2 or TRBV6-3 to TRBJ2-1; 11 bases agree with TRBD2. CDR3 length: 15 amino acids. Germline V gene data show CDR1 as MNHEY and CDR2 as SVGEGT. V dropped 5 bases and J dropped 3; count of bases not matched to a gene: 3.

The chain recombines TRBV5-8 with TRBJ2-3; 8 bases fit TRBD2. Looked up from germline, CDR1 is SGHTS and CDR2 is YDEGEE. There are 16 residues in the CDR3. V lost 4 bases, J lost 4 bases, and 11 bases stayed unmatched. The CDR3 sequence is CASSLPGLGVADTQYF. The CDR3 DNA reads as TGTGCCAGCAGCCTCCCGGGACTAGGGGTGGCAGATACGCAGTATTTT.

This clonotype has a handful of counts. The chain links TRBV7-9 to TRBJ2-1; 8 bases line up with TRBD2. From germline, CDR1 is SEHNR and CDR2 FQNEAQ (reference sequence). J gave up 2 bases and V 5 bases, and 8 bases lay outside the gene matches. The CDR3 is 16 residues long. In DNA form, the CDR3 reads TGTGCCAGCAGCCCACCGGACGGGAGGGCCTACAATGAGCAGTTCTTC. It encodes CASSPPDGRAYNEQFF.

V and J are TRBV14 and TRBJ1-2, with a weak D call TRBD1 (5 bases). The CDR3 consists of 14 residues. CDR1 and CDR2 from the germline V gene are SGHDN and FVKESK. V was shortened by 3 bases and J by 2 bases, with 10 bases between the two germline ends. The CDR3 nucleotides read TGTGCCAGCAGCCACCGGGGGGAAAACTATGGCTACACCTTC. Its protein is CASSHRGENYGYTF.

This clonotype showed up many times. This chain links TRBV2 with TRBJ2-5; 14 bases fit TRBD2. The CDR3 is 15 residues long. The junction had 6 bases not matched to a gene; V was cut back by 7 bases and J by 5 bases. Germline CDR1 reads SNHLY; CDR2 reads FYNNEI. The CDR3 region is CASTRLAGGPETQYF. The CDR3 DNA is TGTGCCAGCACACGACTAGCGGGAGGGCCGGAGACCCAGTACTTC.

The chain uses TRBV20-1 and TRBJ1-4; D unresolved. The CDR3 has 14 amino acids. Germline-derived CDR1 and CDR2 are DFQATT and SNEGSKA (reference sequence). V was trimmed by 5 bases and J by 8 bases, leaving 18 bases between them. The CDR3 region is CSAALTDGGEKLFF. The DNA for the CDR3 is TGCAGTGCTGCACTGACCGATGGCGGCGAAAAACTGTTTTTT.

This clonotype occurred many times. The V and J genes are TRBV11-2 and TRBJ2-3; 7 positions agree with TRBD1. V shed 2 bases, J shed 3 bases, and the junction held 8 bases outside the gene matches. Germline V lookup: CDR1 SGHAT, CDR2 FQNNGV. The CDR3 consists of 16 residues. Written as DNA, the CDR3 is TGTGCCAGCAGCTTAAACGCGGCAGGGGGTACAGATACGCAGTATTTT. This gives the protein CASSLNAAGGTDTQYF.

This clonotype was seen many times. J is TRBJ2-1 and V is TRBV13, with 8 bases aligning to TRBD2. J lost 10 bases, V lost 6 bases, and 20 bases had no gene match. Germline V lookup: CDR1 PRHDT, CDR2 FYEKMQ (reference sequence). There are 17 residues in the CDR3. The CDR3 sequence is CASRSPTGTRGEWEQFF. For the CDR3, the DNA is TGTGCCAGCAGGAGCCCAACCGGGACTAGGGGAGAATGGGAGCAGTTCTTC.

The V gene is TRBV7-3, the J gene TRBJ1-2; TRBD1 matches 8 bases. The ends lost 5 bases at V and 6 bases at J; junction bases unmatched: 5. Per germline, CDR1 SGHTA and CDR2 FQGTGA. This CDR3 spans 13 amino acids. This CDR3 reads CASSLQGDDGYTF. The CDR3 DNA reads TGTGCCAGCAGCCTACAGGGGGACGATGGCTACACCTTC.

This clonotype has a count of ten or more. The chain joins TRBV5-1 to TRBJ2-1; 9 bases are shared with TRBD2. CDR3 size: 15 residues. The germline V gene encodes CDR1 SGHRS and CDR2 YFSETQ. V lost 4 bases to trimming and J lost 9 bases; unmatched junction nucleotides: 11. CDR3 in DNA: TGCGCCAGCAGCCCTGGAGATAGCGGGAGCACTGAGCAGTTCTTC. It is translated as CASSPGDSGSTEQFF.

The chain employs TRBV7-8 and TRBJ2-3; D not certain. The CDR3 covers 13 residues. Trimming cost V 9 bases and J 4 bases, with 14 bases left between them. Germline lookup yields CDR1 SGHVS and CDR2 FQNEAQ. CDR3 coding DNA: TGTGCCAGTAGGAGCCCCCCGGCAGATACGCAGTATTTT. It codes for CASRSPPADTQYF.

This clonotype was picked up many times. V is TRBV29-1 and J is TRBJ1-1; D unresolved. Germline V gene lookup returns CDR1 SQVTM and CDR2 ANQGSEA. With 0 bases removed from V and 3 bases from J, the gap between germline ends came to 8 bases. The CDR3 spans 13 residues. The CDR3 loop reads CSVEDGSHTEAFF. The CDR3 nucleotides are TGCAGCGTTGAAGATGGGTCCCACACTGAAGCTTTCTTT.

Ten or more counts support this clonotype. The V call is TRBV6-1, the J call TRBJ2-1, with a tentative D call TRBD2 (7 bases). Trimming removed 8 bases at V and 1 base at J, with 30 bases between. Per the germline V gene, CDR1 is MNHNS and CDR2 is SASEGT. The CDR3 loop spans 20 amino acids. The CDR3 loop reads CASQSIRGGRLTLSYNEQFF. The CDR3 DNA sequence: TGTGCCAGCCAGTCAATAAGGGGGGGTAGGCTAACCCTTTCCTACAATGAGCAGTTCTTC.